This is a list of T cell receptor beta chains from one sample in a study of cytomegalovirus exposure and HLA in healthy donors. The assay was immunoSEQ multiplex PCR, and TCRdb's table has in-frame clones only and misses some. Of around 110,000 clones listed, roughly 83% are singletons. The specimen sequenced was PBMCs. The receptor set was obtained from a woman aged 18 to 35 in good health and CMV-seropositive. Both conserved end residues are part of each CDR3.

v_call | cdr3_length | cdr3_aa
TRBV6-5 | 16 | CASSYDQGFIIAEAFF
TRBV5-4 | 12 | CASSLRTGGYTF
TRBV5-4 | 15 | CASSLPGGSTGELFF
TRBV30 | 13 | CAWSASSREKLFF
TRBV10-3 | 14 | CAISERQVSYEQYF
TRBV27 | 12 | CARRGVTGELFF
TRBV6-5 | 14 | CASSYSNRGYEQYF
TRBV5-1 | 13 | CASSLGGLETQYF
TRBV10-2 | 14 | CASSPGLAANEQFF
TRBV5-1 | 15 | CASSMVQGIGETQYF
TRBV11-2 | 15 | CASSQTGGEYNEQFF